These 15 T cell receptor beta chains were sequenced from one sample in a study of CD4 T cells in relation to SARS-CoV-2 and coronaviruses. The unexposed donors gave CD4+ T cells in about 2011-2018, prior to COVID-19. Some clones are missing from TCRdb's copy, which holds only in-frame ones; the method was immunoSEQ multiplex PCR. The repertoire holds around 62,000 clones, with 85% to 95% as singletons. The sample taken for sequencing was naive CD4+ T cells from PBMCs. Subset in this sample: naive CD4+ T cells isolated by negative enrichment. These receptors all stem from a human donor in good health.

The chain combines TRBV19 with TRBJ2-3; possibly TRBD1 or TRBD2 for D (5 bases each). Germline CDR1 and CDR2: LNHDA and SQIVND (reference sequence). The germline V and J ends were trimmed by 6 bases and 4 bases, with 26 bases remaining between them. This CDR3 is built from 18 residues. CDR3 in DNA: TGTGCCAGTAGGGATCCAGTTCCGGGACGGTCACACGCAGATACGCAGTATTTT. Translated: CASRDPVPGRSHADTQYF.

The rearrangement joins TRBV5-1 to TRBJ2-2; TRBD2 agrees at 9 bases. J gave up 4 bases and V 1 base, and 2 bases lay outside the gene matches. This CDR3 region has 15 residues. In germline, CDR1 is SGHRS, CDR2 YFSETQ. The CDR3 sequence is CASSLTSGPTGELFF. The DNA for the CDR3 is TGCGCCAGCAGCTTGACTAGCGGGCCCACCGGGGAGCTGTTTTTT.

This chain connects TRBV28 to TRBJ2-2; D ambiguous. Trimming cost V 2 bases and J 5 bases, with 3 bases left between them. There are 12 residues in the CDR3. Germline loops: CDR1 MDHEN, CDR2 SYDVKM. The CDR3 is CASSLETGELFF. CDR3 sequence (DNA): TGTGCCAGCAGTTTAGAGACCGGGGAGCTGTTTTTT.

This rearrangement joins TRBV2 to TRBJ1-5; D is unresolved. Germline V lookup: CDR1 SNHLY, CDR2 FYNNEI. There are 12 residues in the CDR3. V dropped 3 bases and J dropped 6 bases, with 6 bases sitting between them. CDR3 sequence (DNA): TGTGCCAGCAGTGACCCGCCTCAGCCCCAGCATTTT. Amino acid sequence: CASSDPPQPQHF. Combining the CDR3 with reference TRBV2 and TRBJ1-5 gives the whole variable domain EPEVTQTPSHQVTQMGQEVILRCVPISNHLYFYWYRQILGQKVEFLVSFYNNEISEKSEIFDDQFSVERPDGSNFTLKIRSTKLEDSAMYFCASSDPPQPQHFGDGTRLSIL.

The chain employs TRBV19 and TRBJ2-1; unclear D gene. Germline lookup yields CDR1 LNHDA and CDR2 SQIVND (reference sequence). CDR3 size: 11 residues. The V end lost 5 bases, the J end lost 8 bases, and 7 bases lay between the germline ends. The CDR3 nucleotides read TGTGCCAGTAGTTTTACGGATGAGCAGTTCTTC. It is translated as CASSFTDEQFF.

V gene TRBV7-9 combines with J gene TRBJ1-4; no definite D call. Germline CDR1 is SEHNR and CDR2 is FQNEAQ (reference sequence). This CDR3 is 13 amino acids long. The V gene lost 5 bases and the J gene lost 16 bases, with 20 bases spanning the gap. CDR3 residues: CASSPRVGRERFF. The DNA of the CDR3 is TGTGCCAGCAGCCCCCGTGTGGGCCGAGAGCGGTTTTTT.

This chain joins TRBV19 and TRBJ1-5; 7 bases align to TRBD1. Germline CDR1 is LNHDA and CDR2 is SQIVND (reference sequence). The V and J ends lost 7 bases and 6 bases, in that order; junction bases with no gene match: 12. The CDR3 is made up of 15 amino acids. CDR3 in amino acids: CASIKGAYRFQPQHF. In DNA, the CDR3 is TGTGCCAGTATCAAGGGGGCCTACAGATTTCAGCCCCAGCATTTT. Together with reference TRBV19 and TRBJ1-5, the CDR3 gives the full variable domain: DGGITQSPKYLFRKEGQNVTLSCEQNLNHDAMYWYRQDPGQGLRLIYYSQIVNDFQKGDIAEGYSVSREKKESFPLTVTSAQKNPTAFYLCASIKGAYRFQPQHFGDGTRLSIL.

The gene calls are TRBV7-2 and TRBJ2-7; 12 positions agree with TRBD2. The CDR3 covers 15 residues. Per the germline V gene, CDR1 is SGHTA and CDR2 is FQGNSA. Losses at the gene ends were 6 bases for V and 5 bases for J; bases not matched to a gene: 8. The CDR3 region is CASSFTSGRNNEQYF. CDR3 bases: TGTGCCAGCAGTTTTACTAGCGGGAGGAATAACGAGCAGTACTTC. The full variable domain, its missing parts supplied by reference TRBV7-2 and TRBJ2-7, is GAGVSQSPSNKVTEKGKDVELRCDPISGHTALYWYRQSLGQGLEFLIYFQGNSAPDKSGLPSDRFSAERTGGSVSTLTIQRTQQEDSAVYLCASSFTSGRNNEQYFGPGTRLTVT.

This chain joins TRBV7-3 and TRBJ2-1, with 8 positions matching TRBD1. This CDR3 is built from 20 residues. The junction had 17 bases not matched to a gene; V was cut back by 4 bases and J by 0 bases. Germline values: CDR1 SGHTA, CDR2 FQGTGA. The CDR3 loop reads CASSWTGYRAGKGSYNEQFF. CDR3 nucleotides: TGTGCCAGCAGCTGGACAGGGTACCGGGCCGGGAAGGGCTCCTACAATGAGCAGTTCTTC.

This chain joins TRBV7-8 and TRBJ2-7, with TRBD2 as a possible D gene (6 bases). The germline CDR1 and CDR2 sequences are SGHVS and FQNEAQ. This CDR3 is 16 amino acids long. V lost 8 bases and J 6 bases, leaving 26 bases between the germline ends. The DNA for the CDR3 is TGTGCCAGCTCCTTAAAGGTGGGGGTAGCGGATTGCGAGCAGTACTTC. Its translation is CASSLKVGVADCEQYF. The variable domain in full, with the rest retrieved from reference TRBV7-8 and TRBJ2-7, is GAGVSQSPRYKVAKRGQDVALRCDPISGHVSLFWYQQALGQGPEFLTYFQNEAQLDKSGLPSDRFFAERPEGSVSTLKIQRTQQEDSAVYLCASSLKVGVADCEQYFGPGTRLTVT.

This chain links TRBV5-1 with TRBJ2-3, with a tentative D call TRBD2 (5 bases). Trimming shortened V by 0 bases and J by 4 bases, and 15 bases separated the two germline ends. CDR3 length: 16 residues. CDR1 SGHRS and CDR2 YFSETQ come from the germline V gene. In DNA, the CDR3 is TGCGCCAGCAGCTTGGGGGCTAGCAACCGTCCAGATACGCAGTATTTT. Translated: CASSLGASNRPDTQYF.

The chain couples TRBV5-1 to TRBJ2-5, with unresolved D. Germline CDR1 SGHRS, CDR2 YFSETQ. The CDR3 contains 14 residues. V was pared by 0 bases and J by 1 base, with 7 bases between. CDR3 amino acids: CASSLVPGQETQYF. The CDR3 DNA is TGCGCCAGCAGCTTGGTGCCAGGCCAAGAGACCCAGTACTTC.

This clone occurred once. The chain links TRBV5-1 to TRBJ1-2, with 10 nucleotides matching TRBD1. V shed 2 bases and J 7 bases; nucleotides not matched to a gene: 5. The CDR3 runs to 14 residues. Germline V gene lookup returns CDR1 SGHRS and CDR2 YFSETQ. The CDR3 sequence is CASSFGTGDPGYTF. Here the CDR3 DNA reads TGCGCCAGCAGCTTCGGGACAGGGGACCCTGGCTACACCTTC.

This chain joins TRBV5-1 and TRBJ1-6; 8 nucleotides agree with TRBD1. Germline CDR1 and CDR2: SGHRS and YFSETQ. With 2 bases clipped from V and 6 bases from J, the junction kept 10 bases outside the gene matches. CDR3 size: 17 residues. This CDR3 is CASSFDGRGLGNSPLHF. The CDR3 bases are TGCGCCAGCAGCTTCGATGGCAGGGGGCTGGGTAATTCACCCCTCCACTTT.

The rearrangement joins TRBV19 to TRBJ1-2; perhaps TRBD1 as D (5 bases). CDR3 size: 14 residues. V lost 4 bases to trimming and J lost 4 bases, with 13 bases between them. CDR1 is LNHDA and CDR2 is SQIVND in the germline V gene (reference sequence). CDR3 nucleotide sequence: TGTGCCAGTAGTAGCCAGGGTTTCGGCTATGGCTACACCTTC. Translating gives CASSSQGFGYGYTF.